This is a list of T cell receptor beta chains from one sample in a study of blood T cell repertoires in COVID-19. Data came from immunoSEQ multiplex PCR; TCRdb stores just in-frame clones and leaves some out. Among 200,000 or so clones, about 85% were seen once, and the ten largest hold approximately 10%. Sequencing input: PBMCs or T cells enriched from blood (not recorded which). These receptor sequences come from a man aged 25-45 years who had recovered from COVID-19. Both conserved end residues are part of each CDR3. The order of the fields is J gene, V gene, CDR3 protein.

TRBJ1-6	TRBV14	CASSQRTGEALWNSPLHF
TRBJ2-2	TRBV4-3	CASSQEPLRGELFF
TRBJ1-5	TRBV6-2/TRBV6-3	CASSYLGRDQPQHF
TRBJ1-1	TRBV2	CASRPGQILNTEAFF
TRBJ2-5	TRBV7-3	CASSLRGDETQYF
TRBJ2-7	TRBV28	CASSLQNYEQYF
TRBJ2-2	TRBV7-6	CASSMGQGSPGELFF
TRBJ2-5	TRBV5-5	CASSLQGPETQYF
TRBJ1-1	TRBV27	CASSFAGENTEAFF
TRBJ2-1	TRBV5-1	CASRGALGGSGEQFF
TRBJ1-1	TRBV5-6	CASSLGEGMPEAFF
TRBJ2-2	TRBV3-1/TRBV3-2	CASSPGLAGGTGELFF
TRBJ2-5	TRBV5-1	CASSRENRGLQETQYF
TRBJ2-1	TRBV14	CASSFSGYNEQFF
TRBJ2-7	TRBV5-1	CASSFSSGVTSYEQYF
TRBJ2-7	TRBV27	CASGKSGSRYEQYF
TRBJ1-3	TRBV9	CASSVDGDSSGNTIYF
TRBJ1-6	TRBV18	CASSPGGETPLHF
TRBJ2-1	TRBV18	CASSPRQGGLINNEQFF
TRBJ1-1	TRBV6-2/TRBV6-3	CASSYLQLNTEAFF
TRBJ1-5	TRBV5-1	CASSLAPFSGGNQPQHF
TRBJ1-6	TRBV7-8	CASSSSGTGGSNSPLHF
TRBJ1-3	TRBV4-3	CASSQDSGGRNTIYF
TRBJ2-5	TRBV12-5	CASGWGTGGEETQYF
TRBJ1-1	TRBV10-1	CASSDPGNTEAFF
TRBJ1-2	TRBV6-5	CASSFGQGRIELGYTF
TRBJ2-1	TRBV5-8	CASSLETGVAYNEQFF
TRBJ1-2	TRBV5-1	CASSLPALGDGYGYTF
TRBJ1-1	TRBV9	CASSVDALGAEAFF
TRBJ1-2	TRBV9	CASSVGAGRNYGYTF
TRBJ2-1	TRBV5-6	CASSEPGQVLSVRQFF
TRBJ2-4	TRBV2	CASRGGVENIQYF
TRBJ2-5	TRBV15	CATSPRVQETQYF
TRBJ2-2	TRBV5-1	CASSQRTAGGTGELFF
TRBJ1-1	TRBV11-2	CASSLGVFGAEAFF
TRBJ2-2	TRBV9	CASTGGDTGELFF
TRBJ1-6	TRBV9	CASSVAGGMYSPLHF
TRBJ1-1	TRBV19	CASSPHMNTEAFF
TRBJ1-2	TRBV5-4	CASSLGTGSYGYTF
TRBJ1-3	TRBV19	CASSRRGLDTIYF
TRBJ2-1	TRBV5-8	CASSFSGGQNNEQFF
TRBJ2-3	TRBV9	CASSPRQGRDTQYF
TRBJ1-2	TRBV28	CASNPGSYYGYTF
TRBJ2-1	TRBV11-1	CASSLWKRQGNNEQFF
TRBJ2-1	TRBV10-1	CASSPPIAEPRRGEQFF
TRBJ2-1	TRBV5-1	CASSFGAHYNEQFF
TRBJ2-1	TRBV7-9	CASSVTGPYNEQFF
TRBJ1-6	TRBV5-4	CASSHPNPGVHNSPLHF
TRBJ2-7	TRBV13	CASSHTGSEQYF
TRBJ1-5	TRBV30	CAWSTGQVSNQPQHF